This T cell receptor (beta chain) comes out of a study of T cell responses to AZD1222 COVID-19 vaccine. The method was immunoSEQ multiplex PCR; TCRdb's version includes in-frame clones alone and lacks a portion of them. The sample shows 100,000 to 150,000 clones, approximately 90% of them seen only once. Study-level results: Samples come after the peak T cell response, not at day 14. Among the donors, most were white British and more were female, and clonal diversity was possibly underestimated.

V was pared by 2 bases and J by 5 bases, with 9 bases between. There are 13 residues in the CDR3. Germline V gene sequence: CDR1 PRHDT, CDR2 FYEKMQ (reference sequence). About this clone: What it recognizes is unknown.

The chain couples TRBV13 to TRBJ1-1; possible D gene TRBD1, 5 bases. Material: peripheral blood, obtained on day 0 of MenACWY control vaccination. The sequence was collected from an adult in good health. The CDR3 region has the DNA TGTGCCAGCAGCTTACGCAGGGAGACTGAAGCTTTCTTT. Translation gives CASSLRRETEAFF.